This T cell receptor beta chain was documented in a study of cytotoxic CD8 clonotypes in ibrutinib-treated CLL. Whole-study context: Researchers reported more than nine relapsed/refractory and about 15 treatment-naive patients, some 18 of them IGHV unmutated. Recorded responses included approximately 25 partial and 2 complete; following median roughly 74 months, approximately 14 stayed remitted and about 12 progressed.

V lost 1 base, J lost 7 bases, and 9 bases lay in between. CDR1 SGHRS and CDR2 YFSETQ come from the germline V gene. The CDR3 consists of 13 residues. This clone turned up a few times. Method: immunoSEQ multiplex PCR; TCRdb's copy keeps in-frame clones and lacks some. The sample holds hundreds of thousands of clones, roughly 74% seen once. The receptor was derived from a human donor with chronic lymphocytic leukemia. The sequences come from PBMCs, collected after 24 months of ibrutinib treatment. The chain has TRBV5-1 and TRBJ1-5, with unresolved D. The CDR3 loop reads CASSLIWGQPQHF. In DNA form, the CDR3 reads TGCGCCAGCAGCTTGATCTGGGGACAGCCCCAGCATTTT. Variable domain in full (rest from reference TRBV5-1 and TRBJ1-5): KAGVTQTPRYLIKTRGQQVTLSCSPISGHRSVSWYQQTPGQGLQFLFEYFSETQRNKGNFPGRFSGRQFSNSRSEMNVSTLELGDSALYLCASSLIWGQPQHFGDGTRLSIL.